Listed here are 11 T cell receptor beta chains from one sample, sequenced in a study of CD8 T cells in ankylosing spondylitis. TCRdb re-called the 5' RACE reads with MiXCR, one entry per CDR3 protein. This repertoire shows 50,000 to 70,000 distinct CDR3 sequences, approximately 5.7% found once; its top ten account for around 4.5%. Material: synovial fluid, either unsorted or a sorted T cell fraction (not recorded which). All receptors come from a male donor with ankylosing spondylitis.

The V and J genes are TRBV15 and TRBJ1-2, with D maybe TRBD1 (5 bases). The CDR3 runs 15 residues. V was pared by 2 bases and J by 5 bases, with 15 bases between. CDR1 LNHNV and CDR2 YYDKDF come from the germline V gene (reference sequence). CDR3 sequence: CATSRSGPREYGYTF. Written as DNA, the CDR3 is TGTGCCACCAGCAGATCGGGACCCCGCGAGTATGGCTACACCTTC. Complete variable domain (other parts from reference TRBV15 and TRBJ1-2): DAMVIQNPRYQVTQFGKPVTLSCSQTLNHNVMYWYQQKSSQAPKLLFHYYDKDFNNEADTPDNFQSRRPNTSFCFLDIRSPGLGDTAMYLCATSRSGPREYGYTFGSGTRLTVV.

The genes are TRBV6-5 and TRBJ1-2, with D hard to call. The CDR3 covers 16 residues. V lost 2 bases, J lost 6 bases, and 19 bases lay in between. Germline assignment: CDR1 MNHEY and CDR2 SVGAGI. CDR3 in amino acids: CASSYASMEGWDGYTF. CDR3 coding DNA: TGTGCCAGCAGTTACGCCTCCATGGAGGGATGGGATGGCTACACCTTC.

This clonotype came up many times. The genes are TRBV5-1 and TRBJ2-4, with 9 positions matching TRBD1. The CDR3 extends over 16 amino acids. CDR1 and CDR2 from the germline V gene are SGHRS and YFSETQ. The trim removed 0 bases at V and 8 bases at J, leaving 9 bases unmatched. The CDR3 is CASSLVGTDRGDIQYF. In DNA, the CDR3 is TGCGCCAGCAGCTTGGTGGGGACGGACAGGGGAGACATTCAGTACTTC. The full variable domain, completed using reference TRBV5-1 and TRBJ2-4, is KAGVTQTPRYLIKTRGQQVTLSCSPISGHRSVSWYQQTPGQGLQFLFEYFSETQRNKGNFPGRFSGRQFSNSRSEMNVSTLELGDSALYLCASSLVGTDRGDIQYFGAGTRLSVL.

The chain is built from TRBV19 and TRBJ2-2, with D possibly TRBD1 on 6 matching bases. The V end was cut by 6 bases, the J end by 4 bases, with 9 bases between. This CDR3 region has 13 residues. Per the germline V gene, CDR1 is LNHDA and CDR2 is SQIVND (reference sequence). The CDR3 sequence: CASSDRFTGELFF. The CDR3 bases are TGTGCCAGTAGCGACAGGTTCACCGGGGAGCTGTTTTTT.

This clonotype came up many times. This chain links TRBV12-3 or TRBV12-4 with TRBJ2-2, with a possible D match to TRBD1 (6 bases). V shed 9 bases and J shed 7 bases, with 18 bases lying between them. CDR3 length: 14 amino acids. The CDR3 region is CASATGNVGGELFF. The CDR3 nucleotides read TGTGCCAGTGCAACAGGGAACGTTGGCGGGGAGCTGTTTTTT.

This clonotype was observed at least ten times. The chain uses TRBV12-3 or TRBV12-4 and TRBJ2-7; the D gene is possibly TRBD1 (6 bases). The CDR3 has 15 residues. Trimming left V 4 bases short and J 1 base short, with 14 bases between. The CDR3 is CASSSNKQGSYEQYF. CDR3 DNA: TGTGCCAGCAGTTCGAATAAACAGGGTTCCTACGAGCAGTACTTC.

The chain couples TRBV7-9 to TRBJ1-4; D gene unclear. The germline V and J ends were trimmed by 0 bases and 3 bases, with 14 bases remaining between them. The germline V gene has CDR1 SEHNR and CDR2 FQNEAQ (reference sequence). The CDR3 has 17 residues. CDR3 sequence (DNA): TGTGCCAGCAGCTTAGCTCGGACCACTGAGGCTAATGAAAAACTGTTTTTT. Protein sequence: CASSLARTTEANEKLFF.

This clonotype has ten or more counts. The rearrangement joins TRBV7-2 to TRBJ1-4; unclear D gene. This CDR3 contains 16 residues. CDR1 is SGHTA and CDR2 is FQGNSA in the germline V gene. Trimming removed 5 bases at V and 0 bases at J, with 13 bases between. The CDR3: CASSLGPLATNEKLFF. In DNA, the CDR3 is TGTGCCAGCAGCCTCGGACCACTTGCAACTAATGAAAAACTGTTTTTT.

This clonotype was observed a handful of times. The chain uses TRBV30 and TRBJ2-2; the D gene is possibly TRBD1 (6 bases). CDR3 size: 12 residues. The germline gives CDR1 GTSNPN, CDR2 SVGIG (reference sequence). V lost 6 bases and J 6 bases, leaving 11 bases between the germline ends. For the CDR3, the DNA is TGTGCCTGCGAGAAGGGGGCCGGGGAGCTGTTTTTT. It encodes CACEKGAGELFF. Full variable domain (rest looked up from reference TRBV30 and TRBJ2-2): SQTIHQWPATLVQPVGSPLSLECTVEGTSNPNLYWYRQAAGRGLQLLFYSVGIGQISSEVPQNLSASRPQDRQFILSSKKLLLSDSGFYLCACEKGAGELFFGEGSRLTVL.

This clonotype has only a few counts. This sequence joins TRBV6-5 and TRBJ2-1; D is ambiguous. Germline CDR1 reads MNHEY; CDR2 reads SVGAGI. The CDR3 covers 13 residues. V was cut by 0 bases and J by 9 bases, with 9 bases left in between. The CDR3 loop reads CASSYSRSGEQFF. In nucleotides, the CDR3 is TGTGCCAGCAGTTACTCCCGCTCCGGTGAGCAGTTCTTC.

This clonotype appeared a few times. The rearrangement joins TRBV19 to TRBJ2-1, with 10 bases fitting TRBD2. CDR1 and CDR2 (germline): LNHDA, SQIVND (reference sequence). Trimming cost V 4 bases and J 10 bases; bases outside gene matches: 7. CDR3 size: 14 residues. This chain's CDR3 is CASSKKTSGREQFF. The CDR3 coding sequence is TGTGCCAGTAGTAAAAAGACTAGCGGGCGAGAGCAGTTCTTC.